These T cell receptor beta chains were read from a single sample in a study of breast tumors, draining lymph nodes, adjacent tissues. In TCRdb, the multiplex PCR reads were re-called with MiXCR into one record per CDR3 protein. Here the sample spans tens of thousands of distinct CDR3 sequences, approximately 63% being singletons. Sequencing was done on a sample of breast tumor tissue. The receptors were gathered from a female donor with breast cancer. Some clones in this sample may be carry-over from other donors' samples. CDR3s include the opening cysteine and the closing phenylalanine or tryptophan. The order of the fields is V gene, D gene, clone size, J gene, CDR3 protein, CDR3 DNA. D genes are given only for firm matches. Part of the rows lack a size; the others show once, few, many or a class for expanded clones.

V: TRBV4-1; D: TRBD1; size: large; J: TRBJ1-2; CDR3: CASSQDNRGYGYTF; DNA: TGCGCCAGCAGCCAAGATAACAGGGGATATGGCTACACCTTC
V: TRBV19; D: TRBD1; size: .; J: TRBJ1-5; CDR3: CASRPPGQRFNQPQRF; DNA: TGTGCCAGTAGACCTCCGGGACAGCGATTCAATCAGCCCCAGCGTTTT
V: TRBV2; D: TRBD2; size: .; J: TRBJ2-7; CDR3: CASTQREGRSIHEQYF; DNA: TGTGCCAGCACCCAACGGGAGGGCCGATCCATCCACGAGCAGTACTTC
V: TRBV15; D: TRBD2; size: medium-sized; J: TRBJ2-1; CDR3: CATSREGGINHEQFF; DNA: TGTGCCACCAGCAGAGAGGGGGGGATCAACCATGAGCAGTTCTTC
V: TRBV2; D: .; size: .; J: TRBJ1-2; CDR3: CASSDLRGYTF; DNA: TGTGCCAGCAGTGACCTAAGGGGCTACACCTTC
V: TRBV15; D: TRBD1; size: medium-sized; J: TRBJ1-2; CDR3: CATSRQGNYGYTF; DNA: TGTGCCACCAGTAGACAGGGGAACTATGGCTACACCTTC
V: TRBV20-1; D: TRBD1; size: .; J: TRBJ2-2; CDR3: CSARKGQLELFF; DNA: TGCAGTGCTAGAAAGGGACAGTTGGAGCTGTTTTTT
V: TRBV15; D: TRBD2; size: .; J: TRBJ2-7; CDR3: CATSRDRGGAYEQYF; DNA: TGTGCCACCAGCAGAGATCGCGGGGGGGCCTACGAGCAGTACTTC
V: TRBV5-1; D: TRBD1; size: .; J: TRBJ2-7; CDR3: CASTTGPYEQYF; DNA: TGCGCCAGTACGACAGGGCCCTACGAGCAGTACTTC
V: TRBV7-2; D: TRBD1; size: medium-sized; J: TRBJ2-1; CDR3: CASSLGRGLYNEQFF; DNA: TGTGCCAGCAGCTTAGGCAGGGGGCTATACAATGAGCAGTTCTTC
V: TRBV7-7; D: TRBD2; size: .; J: TRBJ2-3; CDR3: CASSPTSGTDTQYF; DNA: TGTGCTAGCAGCCCGACTAGCGGCACAGATACGCAGTATTTT
V: TRBV12-5; D: TRBD1; size: medium-sized; J: TRBJ2-5; CDR3: CASAVRQGGFEETQYF; DNA: TGTGCTAGTGCCGTACGACAGGGCGGGTTTGAGGAGACCCAGTACTTC
V: TRBV2; D: .; size: many; J: TRBJ2-1; CDR3: CASSERGDPAHNEQFF; DNA: TGTGCCAGCAGTGAACGTGGAGACCCCGCCCACAATGAGCAGTTCTTC
V: TRBV10-2; D: .; size: many; J: TRBJ2-1; CDR3: CASSKGGGGTYNEQFF; DNA: TGCGCCAGCAGTAAAGGAGGGGGAGGGACCTACAATGAGCAGTTCTTC
V: TRBV2; D: .; size: .; J: TRBJ1-5; CDR3: CASSETVALSNQPQHF; DNA: TGTGCCAGCAGTGAGACCGTGGCGCTGAGCAATCAGCCCCAGCATTTT
V: TRBV6-2/TRBV6-3; D: .; size: many; J: TRBJ2-1; CDR3: CASSRATPNDEQFF; DNA: TGTGCCAGCAGCCGGGCTACCCCAAACGATGAGCAGTTCTTC
V: TRBV7-3; D: TRBD2; size: .; J: TRBJ2-1; CDR3: CASSFGTSGRNEQFF; DNA: TGTGCCAGCAGCTTTGGGACTAGCGGGAGGAATGAGCAGTTCTTC
V: TRBV6-5; D: .; size: .; J: TRBJ2-2; CDR3: CASTRETGELFF; DNA: TGTGCCAGCACCCGGGAGACCGGGGAGCTGTTTTTT
V: TRBV7-2; D: TRBD2; size: .; J: TRBJ2-7; CDR3: CASSLTSGALYEQYF; DNA: TGTGCCAGCAGTCTGACTAGCGGGGCACTCTACGAGCAGTACTTC
V: TRBV15; D: TRBD1; size: .; J: TRBJ1-2; CDR3: CATSRDRGQGYGYTF; DNA: TGTGCCACCAGCAGAGATAGGGGGCAGGGCTATGGCTACACCTTC
V: TRBV2; D: .; size: .; J: TRBJ1-4; CDR3: CASRRQGLGNEKLFF; DNA: TGTGCCAGCAGGCGTCAGGGGTTGGGAAATGAAAAACTGTTTTTT
V: TRBV20-1; D: TRBD2; size: .; J: TRBJ2-3; CDR3: CSASSVAGGTRTDTQYF; DNA: TGCAGTGCTAGTTCGGTAGCGGGGGGCACCCGCACAGATACGCAGTATTTT
V: TRBV6-5; D: TRBD1; size: many; J: TRBJ1-3; CDR3: CASRPDRAPGNTIYF; DNA: TGTGCCAGCAGACCCGACAGGGCTCCTGGAAACACCATATATTTT
V: TRBV29-1; D: TRBD1; size: medium-sized; J: TRBJ2-7; CDR3: CSVETGLGYEQYF; DNA: TGCAGCGTTGAGACAGGGCTGGGGTACGAGCAGTACTTC
V: TRBV5-1; D: .; size: many; J: TRBJ2-7; CDR3: CASSLVWKTGYEQYF; DNA: TGCGCCAGCAGCTTGGTCTGGAAGACAGGCTACGAGCAGTACTTC
V: TRBV6-4; D: TRBD2; size: few; J: TRBJ2-1; CDR3: CASSDKASGSIDEQFF; DNA: TGTGCCAGCAGTGACAAAGCTAGCGGGAGTATCGATGAGCAGTTCTTC
V: TRBV20-1; D: TRBD2; size: .; J: TRBJ2-1; CDR3: CSARDRLAGALNEQFF; DNA: TGCAGTGCTCGAGACCGTTTAGCGGGCGCGTTAAATGAGCAGTTCTTC
V: TRBV7-8; D: .; size: .; J: TRBJ2-7; CDR3: CASSHPAYEQYF; DNA: TGTGCCAGCAGCCATCCAGCCTACGAGCAGTACTTC
V: TRBV9; D: .; size: many; J: TRBJ2-1; CDR3: CASSVDWGKHNEQFF; DNA: TGTGCCAGCAGCGTAGATTGGGGGAAACACAATGAGCAGTTCTTC
V: TRBV6-6; D: .; size: .; J: TRBJ2-7; CDR3: CASSIHRYEQYF; DNA: TGTGCCAGCAGTATACACCGCTACGAGCAGTACTTC
V: TRBV14; D: .; size: .; J: TRBJ1-2; CDR3: CASSQSSGIFGYTF; DNA: TGTGCCAGCAGCCAAAGTTCAGGGATTTTTGGCTACACCTTC
V: TRBV19; D: .; size: .; J: TRBJ1-5; CDR3: CASSTREPNQPQHF; DNA: TGTGCCAGTAGTACCAGGGAACCCAATCAGCCCCAGCATTTT
V: TRBV5-1; D: .; size: .; J: TRBJ1-4; CDR3: CASSPRTGEGEKLFF; DNA: TGCGCCAGCAGCCCCCGTACGGGCGAAGGTGAAAAACTGTTTTTT
V: TRBV9; D: .; size: once; J: TRBJ1-5; CDR3: CASSTRGGLNQPQHF; DNA: TGTGCCAGCAGCACAAGAGGGGGTCTCAATCAGCCCCAGCATTTT
V: TRBV20-1; D: .; size: .; J: TRBJ2-7; CDR3: CSASHSSFFYEQYF; DNA: TGCAGTGCTAGTCACAGTTCCTTCTTCTACGAGCAGTACTTC